These 13 T cell receptor beta chains were all obtained from the same sample, sequenced in a study of T cell responses to AZD1222 COVID-19 vaccine. Only in-frame clones appear in the TCRdb table, and some are missing; sequencing was by immunoSEQ multiplex PCR. The table lists roughly 150,000 clones, approximately 92% of them singletons. Sequences were derived from peripheral blood, sampled on day 0 of AZD1222 vaccination. The receptors were sampled from an adult in good health.

The rearrangement uses TRBV7-9 and TRBJ1-4; 10 bases line up with TRBD1. V shed 5 bases, J shed 8 bases, and the junction held 8 bases outside the gene matches. Germline loops: CDR1 SEHNR, CDR2 FQNEAQ (reference sequence). CDR3 length equals 15 residues. CDR3 DNA sequence: TGTGCCAGCAGCACAGAGGGACAGGGGTCCGAAAAACTGTTTTTT. It codes for CASSTEGQGSEKLFF.

The chain links TRBV28 to TRBJ2-1; D tentatively fits TRBD1 or TRBD2 (5 bases each). The germline V gene has CDR1 MDHEN and CDR2 SYDVKM. The CDR3 sequence is 13 residues long. V was pared by 10 bases and J by 9 bases, with 19 bases between. CDR3 region: CATGDRGWGEQFF. CDR3 DNA: TGTGCCACTGGGGACCGAGGCTGGGGTGAGCAGTTCTTC.

The genes are TRBV7-2 and TRBJ2-3; D is ambiguous. CDR1 and CDR2 from the germline V gene are SGHTA and FQGNSA. The germline V and J ends were trimmed by 3 bases and 2 bases, with 3 bases remaining between them. The CDR3 is made up of 12 amino acids. In DNA, the CDR3 is TGTGCCAGCAGCTTCGACACAGATACGCAGTATTTT. The encoded protein is CASSFDTDTQYF.

The V gene is TRBV28, the J gene TRBJ1-1, with TRBD1 as a possible D gene (5 bases). The CDR3 covers 13 residues. Trimming left V 4 bases short and J 1 base short, with 7 bases between. The germline V gene encodes CDR1 MDHEN and CDR2 SYDVKM. This chain's CDR3 is CASSSGENTEAFF. CDR3 sequence (DNA): TGTGCCAGCAGTTCGGGGGAGAACACTGAAGCTTTCTTT.

The chain couples TRBV19 to TRBJ1-1; 7 bases align to TRBD1. Germline lookup yields CDR1 LNHDA and CDR2 SQIVND (reference sequence). With 1 base clipped from V and 0 bases from J, the junction kept 11 bases outside the gene matches. The CDR3 covers 18 residues. The CDR3, as DNA: TGTGCCAGTAGTATAGCCCAGTGGCAGGGGGGAATGAACACTGAAGCTTTCTTT. Encoded protein: CASSIAQWQGGMNTEAFF.

The chain uses TRBV6-5 and TRBJ1-4, with 11 bases that match TRBD1. The CDR3 runs to 16 residues. Losses at the gene ends were 2 bases for V and 8 bases for J; bases not matched to a gene: 7. Per germline, CDR1 MNHEY and CDR2 SVGAGI. CDR3 loop: CASSYGTGGFGEKLFF. For the CDR3, the DNA is TGTGCCAGCAGTTACGGGACAGGGGGTTTCGGGGAAAAACTGTTTTTT.

V and J are TRBV5-1 and TRBJ2-3, with D unclear. V lost 4 bases and J 2 bases, leaving 8 bases between the germline ends. The germline gives CDR1 SGHRS, CDR2 YFSETQ. The CDR3 loop spans 13 amino acids. In nucleotides, the CDR3 is TGCGCCAGCAGCGACTCCTCCACAGATACGCAGTATTTT. It yields the protein CASSDSSTDTQYF.

V and J are TRBV15 and TRBJ2-3; D remains unclear. Trimming removed 0 bases from V and 4 bases from J, with 11 bases in between. Germline CDR1 LNHNV, CDR2 YYDKDF (reference sequence). This CDR3 comprises 15 residues. CDR3 loop: CATSRDLSAADTQYF. CDR3 bases: TGTGCCACCAGCAGAGATTTGAGTGCGGCAGATACGCAGTATTTT.

Of note for this clone: The sample carries other DNA sequences with the same CDR3. The rearrangement uses TRBV9 and TRBJ2-7; TRBD1 agrees at 11 bases. CDR3 length: 15 amino acids. V lost 2 bases, J lost 0 bases, and 1 base stayed unmatched. Germline CDR1 reads SGDLS; CDR2 reads YYNGEE. The CDR3 DNA follows: TGTGCCAGCAGCGTTGGACAGGGGGCCTCCTACGAGCAGTACTTC. Translating it yields CASSVGQGASYEQYF. Based on the CDR3 plus reference TRBV9 and TRBJ2-7, the full variable domain is DSGVTQTPKHLITATGQRVTLRCSPRSGDLSVYWYQQSLDQGLQFLIQYYNGEERAKGNILERFSAQQFPDLHSELNLSSLELGDSALYFCASSVGQGASYEQYFGPGTRLTVT.

The genes are TRBV7-9 and TRBJ1-6, with 11 bases matching TRBD1. Germline V gene data show CDR1 as SEHNR and CDR2 as FQNEAQ (reference sequence). The V segment lost 5 bases and the J segment 7 bases; nucleotides outside the gene matches: 4. The length of the CDR3 is 15 residues. CDR3 nucleotide sequence: TGTGCCAGCAGCGAAAGGGACAGGGGGAATTCACCCCTCCACTTT. The encoded protein is CASSERDRGNSPLHF. Supplemented by reference TRBV7-9 and TRBJ1-6, the full variable domain reads DTGVSQNPRHKITKRGQNVTFRCDPISEHNRLYWYRQTLGQGPEFLTYFQNEAQLEKSRLLSDRFSAERPKGSFSTLEIQRTEQGDSAMYLCASSERDRGNSPLHFGNGTRLTVT.

J is TRBJ2-3 and V is TRBV7-3; maybe TRBD2 (5 bases). Germline-derived CDR1 and CDR2 are SGHTA and FQGTGA. V shed 6 bases and J shed 0 bases, with 13 bases lying between them. CDR3 length: 15 residues. Here the CDR3 reads CASRLVLASTDTQYF. The CDR3 bases are TGTGCCAGCAGACTAGTCCTGGCTAGCACAGATACGCAGTATTTT. Based on the CDR3 plus reference TRBV7-3 and TRBJ2-3, the full variable domain is GAGVSQTPSNKVTEKGKYVELRCDPISGHTALYWYRQSLGQGPEFLIYFQGTGAADDSGLPNDRFFAVRPEGSVSTLKIQRTERGDSAVYLCASRLVLASTDTQYFGPGTRLTVL.

CDR3 amino acids: CASSRDPLSNYGYTF. Written as DNA, the CDR3 is TGTGCCAGCAGTCGGGACCCACTTTCTAACTATGGCTACACCTTC. V usage is TRBV9 and J usage is TRBJ1-2, with D perhaps matching TRBD1 (5 bases). V lost 5 bases and J lost 0, with 14 bases in between. CDR3 length: 15 residues. CDR1 SGDLS and CDR2 YYNGEE come from the germline V gene.

A note on this clone: Other DNA sequences in this specimen translate into the identical CDR3. This sequence joins TRBV7-2 and TRBJ2-5; D call uncertain. The V end was cut by 1 base, the J end by 5 bases, with 8 bases between. Per the germline V gene, CDR1 is SGHTA and CDR2 is FQGNSA. CDR3 length: 13 residues. CDR3 sequence (DNA): TGTGCCAGCAGCTTAGAGTCTGGGGAGACCCAGTACTTC. Its protein is CASSLESGETQYF. Full variable domain (remainder filled in from reference TRBV7-2 and TRBJ2-5): GAGVSQSPSNKVTEKGKDVELRCDPISGHTALYWYRQSLGQGLEFLIYFQGNSAPDKSGLPSDRFSAERTGGSVSTLTIQRTQQEDSAVYLCASSLESGETQYFGPGTRLLVL.